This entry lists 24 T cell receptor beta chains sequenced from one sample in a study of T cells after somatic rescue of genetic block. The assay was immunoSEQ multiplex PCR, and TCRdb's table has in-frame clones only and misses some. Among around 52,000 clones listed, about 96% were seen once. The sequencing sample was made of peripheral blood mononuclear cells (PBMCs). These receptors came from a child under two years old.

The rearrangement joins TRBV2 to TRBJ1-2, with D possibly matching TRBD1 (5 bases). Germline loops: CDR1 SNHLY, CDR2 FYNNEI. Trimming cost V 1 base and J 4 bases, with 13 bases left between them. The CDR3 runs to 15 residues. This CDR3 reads CASSEESGAVYGYTF. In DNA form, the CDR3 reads TGTGCCAGCAGTGAAGAGTCCGGGGCTGTCTATGGCTACACCTTC.

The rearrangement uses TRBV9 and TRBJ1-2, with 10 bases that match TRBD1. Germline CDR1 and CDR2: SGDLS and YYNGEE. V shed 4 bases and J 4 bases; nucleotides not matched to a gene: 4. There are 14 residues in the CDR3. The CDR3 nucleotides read TGTGCCAGCAGCACCCGGACAGGGGGCTATGGCTACACCTTC. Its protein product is CASSTRTGGYGYTF.

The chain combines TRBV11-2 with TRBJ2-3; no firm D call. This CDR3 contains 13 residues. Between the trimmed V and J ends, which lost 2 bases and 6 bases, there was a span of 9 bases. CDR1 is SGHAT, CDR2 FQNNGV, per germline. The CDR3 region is CASSLSKADTQYF. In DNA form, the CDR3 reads TGTGCCAGCAGCTTAAGTAAAGCCGATACGCAGTATTTT.

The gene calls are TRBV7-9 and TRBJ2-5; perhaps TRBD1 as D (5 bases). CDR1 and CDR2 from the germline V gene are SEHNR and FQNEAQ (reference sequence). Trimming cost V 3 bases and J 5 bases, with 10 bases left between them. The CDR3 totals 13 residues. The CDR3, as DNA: TGTGCCAGCAGCTTGACAGCCTTTGAGACCCAGTACTTC. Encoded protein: CASSLTAFETQYF.

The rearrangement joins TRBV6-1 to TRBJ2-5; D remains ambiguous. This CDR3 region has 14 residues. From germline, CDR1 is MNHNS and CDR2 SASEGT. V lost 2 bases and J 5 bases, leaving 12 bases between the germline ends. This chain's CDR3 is CASSERRSVETQYF. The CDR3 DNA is TGTGCCAGCAGTGAACGAAGGTCGGTGGAGACCCAGTACTTC.

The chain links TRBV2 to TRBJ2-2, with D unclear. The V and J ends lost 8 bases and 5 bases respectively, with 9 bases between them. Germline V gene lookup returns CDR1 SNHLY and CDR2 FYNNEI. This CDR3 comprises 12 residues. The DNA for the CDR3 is TGTGCCAGCTTTAGGTTGACCGGGGAGCTGTTTTTT. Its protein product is CASFRLTGELFF. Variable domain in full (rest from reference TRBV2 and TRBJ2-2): EPEVTQTPSHQVTQMGQEVILRCVPISNHLYFYWYRQILGQKVEFLVSFYNNEISEKSEIFDDQFSVERPDGSNFTLKIRSTKLEDSAMYFCASFRLTGELFFGEGSRLTVL.

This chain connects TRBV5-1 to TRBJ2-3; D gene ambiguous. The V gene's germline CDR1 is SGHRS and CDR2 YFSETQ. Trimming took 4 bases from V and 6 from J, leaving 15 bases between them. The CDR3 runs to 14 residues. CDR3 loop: CASSGSSGRDTQYF. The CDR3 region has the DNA TGCGCCAGCAGCGGCTCATCGGGTAGGGATACGCAGTATTTT.

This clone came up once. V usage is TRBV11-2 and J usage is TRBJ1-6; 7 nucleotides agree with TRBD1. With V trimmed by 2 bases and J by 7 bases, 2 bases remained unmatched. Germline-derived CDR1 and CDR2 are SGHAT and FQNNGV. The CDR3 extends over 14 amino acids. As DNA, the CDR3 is TGTGCCAGCAGCTTACTACAGGGGAATTCACCCCTCCACTTT. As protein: CASSLLQGNSPLHF.

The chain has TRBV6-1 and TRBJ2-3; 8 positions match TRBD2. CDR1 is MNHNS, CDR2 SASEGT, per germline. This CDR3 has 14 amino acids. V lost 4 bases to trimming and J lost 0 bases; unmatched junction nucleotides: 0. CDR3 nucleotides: TGTGCCAGCAGTGCTAGCGGGAGCACAGATACGCAGTATTTT. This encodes CASSASGSTDTQYF.

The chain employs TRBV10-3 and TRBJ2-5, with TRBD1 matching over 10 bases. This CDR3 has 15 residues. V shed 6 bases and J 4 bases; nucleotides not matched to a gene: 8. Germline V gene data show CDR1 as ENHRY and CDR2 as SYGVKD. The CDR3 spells CAIRDPGQGRETQYF. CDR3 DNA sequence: TGTGCCATCAGGGACCCGGGACAGGGGAGAGAGACCCAGTACTTC.

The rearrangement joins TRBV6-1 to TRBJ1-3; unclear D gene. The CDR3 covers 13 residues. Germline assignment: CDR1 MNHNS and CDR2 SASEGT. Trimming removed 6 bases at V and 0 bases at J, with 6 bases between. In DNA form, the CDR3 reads TGTGCCAGCAGGGAGAGCTCTGGAAACACCATATATTTT. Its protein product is CASRESSGNTIYF.

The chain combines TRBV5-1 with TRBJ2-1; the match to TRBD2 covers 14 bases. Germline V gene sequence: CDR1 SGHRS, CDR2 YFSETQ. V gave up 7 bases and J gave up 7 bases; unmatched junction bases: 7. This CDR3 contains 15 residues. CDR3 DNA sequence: TGCGCCAGCTCACGACTAGCGGGAGGGCAAAATGAGCAGTTCTTC. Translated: CASSRLAGGQNEQFF.

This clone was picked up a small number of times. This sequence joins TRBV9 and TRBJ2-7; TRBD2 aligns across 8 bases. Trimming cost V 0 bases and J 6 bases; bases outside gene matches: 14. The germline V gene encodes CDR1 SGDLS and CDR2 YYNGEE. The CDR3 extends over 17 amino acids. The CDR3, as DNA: TGTGCCAGCAGCGTAGCTCCATCTAGCGGGCAGTTATCCGAGCAGTACTTC. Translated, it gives CASSVAPSSGQLSEQYF.

The CDR3 protein is CASSEAQTGLLGETQYF. CDR3 coding DNA: TGTGCCAGCAGTGAAGCGCAAACAGGGCTTTTGGGGGAGACCCAGTACTTC. The chain uses TRBV2 and TRBJ2-5, with D possibly TRBD1 on 6 matching bases. Trimming cost V 0 bases and J 5 bases, with 19 bases left between them. The CDR3 runs to 17 residues. Per germline, CDR1 SNHLY and CDR2 FYNNEI.

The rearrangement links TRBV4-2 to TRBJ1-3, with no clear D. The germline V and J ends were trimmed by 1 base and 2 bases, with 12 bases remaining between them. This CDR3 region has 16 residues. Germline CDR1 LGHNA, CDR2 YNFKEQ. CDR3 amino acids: CASSQVFRNPGNTIYF. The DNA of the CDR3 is TGTGCCAGCAGCCAAGTCTTCCGGAACCCTGGAAACACCATATATTTT.

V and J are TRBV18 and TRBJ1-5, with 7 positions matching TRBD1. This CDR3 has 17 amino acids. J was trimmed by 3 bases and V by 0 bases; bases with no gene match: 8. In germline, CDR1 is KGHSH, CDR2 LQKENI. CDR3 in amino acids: CASSPPSSGGPNQPQHF. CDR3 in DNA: TGTGCCAGCTCACCACCGAGTTCAGGGGGACCCAATCAGCCCCAGCATTTT.

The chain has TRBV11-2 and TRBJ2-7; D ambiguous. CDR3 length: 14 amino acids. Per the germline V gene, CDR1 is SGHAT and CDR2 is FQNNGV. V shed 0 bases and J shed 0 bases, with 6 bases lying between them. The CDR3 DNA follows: TGTGCCAGCAGCTTAGAGCCGGACTCCTACGAGCAGTACTTC. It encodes CASSLEPDSYEQYF.

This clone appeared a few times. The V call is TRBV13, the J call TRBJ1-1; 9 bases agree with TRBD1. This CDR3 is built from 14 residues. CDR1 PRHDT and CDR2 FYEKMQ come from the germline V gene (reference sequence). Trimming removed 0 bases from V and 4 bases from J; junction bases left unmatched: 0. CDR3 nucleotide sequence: TGTGCCAGCAGCTTAGGGACAGGGGGCACTGAAGCTTTCTTT. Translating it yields CASSLGTGGTEAFF.

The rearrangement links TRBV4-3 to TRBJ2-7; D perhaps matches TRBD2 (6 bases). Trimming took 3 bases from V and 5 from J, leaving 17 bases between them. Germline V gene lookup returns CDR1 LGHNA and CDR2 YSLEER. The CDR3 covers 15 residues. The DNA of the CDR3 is TGCGCCAGCAGCCATTCACCGGGACTTGGCAACGAGCAGTACTTC. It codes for CASSHSPGLGNEQYF.

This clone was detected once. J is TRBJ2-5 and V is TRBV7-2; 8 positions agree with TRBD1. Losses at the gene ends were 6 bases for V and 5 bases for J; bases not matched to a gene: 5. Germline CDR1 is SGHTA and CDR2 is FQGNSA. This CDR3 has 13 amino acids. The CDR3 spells CASSHDRGETQYF. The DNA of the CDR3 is TGTGCCAGCAGTCACGACAGGGGCGAGACCCAGTACTTC.

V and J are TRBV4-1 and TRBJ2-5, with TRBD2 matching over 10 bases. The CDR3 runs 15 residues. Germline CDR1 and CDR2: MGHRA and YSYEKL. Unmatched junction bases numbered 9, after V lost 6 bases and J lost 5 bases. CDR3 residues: CASRAGLAGAETQYF. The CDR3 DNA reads TGCGCCAGCAGGGCGGGGCTAGCGGGGGCGGAGACCCAGTACTTC.

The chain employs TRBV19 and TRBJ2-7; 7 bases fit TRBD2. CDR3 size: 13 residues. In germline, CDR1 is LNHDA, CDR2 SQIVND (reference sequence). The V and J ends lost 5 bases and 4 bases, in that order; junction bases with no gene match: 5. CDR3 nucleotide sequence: TGTGCCAGTAGTGCGGGACTACCGTACGAGCAGTACTTC. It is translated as CASSAGLPYEQYF.

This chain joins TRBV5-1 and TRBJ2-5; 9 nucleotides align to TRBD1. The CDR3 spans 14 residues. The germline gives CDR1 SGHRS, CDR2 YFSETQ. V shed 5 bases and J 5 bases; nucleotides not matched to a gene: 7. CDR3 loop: CASSSPGTGETQYF. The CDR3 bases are TGCGCCAGCAGTTCCCCCGGGACAGGGGAGACCCAGTACTTC.

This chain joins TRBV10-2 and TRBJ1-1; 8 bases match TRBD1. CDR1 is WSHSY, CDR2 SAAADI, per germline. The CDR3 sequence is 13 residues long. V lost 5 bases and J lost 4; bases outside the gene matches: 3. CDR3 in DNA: TGCGCCAGCAGTCTACAGGGGGGCACTGAAGCTTTCTTT. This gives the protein CASSLQGGTEAFF.